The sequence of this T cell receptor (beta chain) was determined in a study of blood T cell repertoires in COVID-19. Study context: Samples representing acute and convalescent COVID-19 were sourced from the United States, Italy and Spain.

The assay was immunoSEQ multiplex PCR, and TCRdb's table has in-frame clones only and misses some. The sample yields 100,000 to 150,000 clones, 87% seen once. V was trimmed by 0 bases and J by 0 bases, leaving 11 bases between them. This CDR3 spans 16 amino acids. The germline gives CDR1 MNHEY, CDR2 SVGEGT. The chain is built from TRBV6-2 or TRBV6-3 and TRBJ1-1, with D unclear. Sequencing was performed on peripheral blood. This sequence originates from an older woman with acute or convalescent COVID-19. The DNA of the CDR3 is TGTGCCAGCAGTTACTCCGGGAAGACCATGAACACTGAAGCTTTCTTT. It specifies CASSYSGKTMNTEAFF.